Included here is one TCR beta chain sequence, with context. Looked up from germline, CDR1 is ENHRY and CDR2 is SYGVKD. The CDR3 spans 15 residues. The V and J ends lost 10 bases and 3 bases respectively, with 21 bases between them. Sequencing was performed with immunoSEQ multiplex PCR; in TCRdb, only in-frame clones are kept and a portion is missing. The repertoire holds about 100,000 clones, with 70% to 90% as singletons. This specimen belongs to a study of blood T cell repertoires in COVID-19. This sequence joins TRBV10-3 and TRBJ1-1; D gene uncertain. The source material was peripheral blood. This clonotype was sampled from a human donor in a cohort sampled during active COVID-19. DNA of the CDR3: TGTGCCACCGCTACCGGGAGTTCACGGGACACTGAAGCTTTCTTT. It is translated as CATATGSSRDTEAFF.